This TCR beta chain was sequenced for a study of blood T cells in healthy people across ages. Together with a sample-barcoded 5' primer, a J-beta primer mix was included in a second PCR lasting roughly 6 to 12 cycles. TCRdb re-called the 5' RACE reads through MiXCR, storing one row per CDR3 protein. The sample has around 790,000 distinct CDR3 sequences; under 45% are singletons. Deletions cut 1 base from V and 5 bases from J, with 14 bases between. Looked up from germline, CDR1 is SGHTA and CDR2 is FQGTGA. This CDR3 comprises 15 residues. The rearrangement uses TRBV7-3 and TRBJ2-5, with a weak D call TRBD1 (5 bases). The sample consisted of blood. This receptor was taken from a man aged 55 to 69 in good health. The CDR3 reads CASSLNSGLGETQYF. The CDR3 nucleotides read TGTGCCAGCAGCTTAAATTCAGGGCTGGGGGAGACCCAGTACTTC.